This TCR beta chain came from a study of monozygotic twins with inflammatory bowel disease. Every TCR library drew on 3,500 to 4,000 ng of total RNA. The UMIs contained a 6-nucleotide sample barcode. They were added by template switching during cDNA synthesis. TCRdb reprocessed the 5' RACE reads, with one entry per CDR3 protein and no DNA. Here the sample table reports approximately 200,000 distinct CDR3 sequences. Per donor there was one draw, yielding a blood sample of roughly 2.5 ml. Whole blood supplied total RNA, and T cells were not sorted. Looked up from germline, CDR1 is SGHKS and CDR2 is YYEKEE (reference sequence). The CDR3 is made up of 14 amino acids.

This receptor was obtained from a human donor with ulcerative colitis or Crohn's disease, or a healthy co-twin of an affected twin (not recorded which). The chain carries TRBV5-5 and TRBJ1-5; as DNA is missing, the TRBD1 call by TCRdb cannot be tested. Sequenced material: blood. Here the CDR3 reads CASSYDRGNQPQHF.